This TCR beta chain was documented in a study of T cell therapy after organ transplantation. Turning to the study itself: Therapy products were autologous CMV-specific T cells, peptide-expanded for 2 to 3 weeks.

Only in-frame clones appear in the TCRdb table, and some are missing; sequencing was by immunoSEQ multiplex PCR. The sample consists of 15,000 or so clones, 65% to 90% of them appearing once. Study results and limitations: Reconstitution after therapy seemingly combined transferred and product-undetected endogenous clonotypes.

Time point defined: 20-29 weeks after completion of therapy. Details on this clone: Antigen specificity is unknown.

CDR3 length equals 15 residues. From germline, CDR1 is SNHLY and CDR2 FYNNEI. V lost 8 bases and J 0 bases, leaving 17 bases between the germline ends. The TCR was taken from a human patient who had received a solid organ transplant and had CMV disease. Some T cells may be graft donor cells. The genes are TRBV2 and TRBJ2-7; tentative D call: TRBD2 (6 bases). This material consisted of CD8+ T cells from blood, taken after autologous CMV-specific T cell therapy. The CDR3 region is CASGTGTLSSYEQYF. The CDR3 nucleotides are TGTGCCAGCGGTACCGGGACTTTGAGCTCCTACGAGCAGTACTTC.